The rows below give T cell receptor beta chains drawn from one sample of a study of T cells after yellow fever vaccination. TCRdb recomputed calls from the 5' RACE reads with MiXCR, one row per CDR3 protein. The table has about 360,000 distinct CDR3 sequences, 6.2% seen once. The sequencing here drew on PBMCs, taken 5 days after the yellow fever booster vaccination. These TCRs come from a man aged 30 to 39 who received the YFV17D yellow fever vaccine. Both conserved end residues are part of each CDR3. The D gene is left open where the match is weak. Clone size is shown for a subset of rows, as once, few, many or a class of expanded clone.

clone size	D gene	V gene	J gene	CDR3 protein	CDR3 DNA
few	TRBD2	TRBV20-1	TRBJ2-7	CSASRTSSYEQYF	TGCAGTGCTTCCAGGACTAGCAGTTACGAGCAGTACTTC
many	TRBD1	TRBV9	TRBJ2-1	CASSLGTGEGLLNEQFF	TGTGCCAGCAGCCTAGGGACAGGGGAGGGCCTACTCAATGAGCAGTTCTTC
few	.	TRBV12-3/TRBV12-4	TRBJ1-3	CASSFPSSGNTIYF	TGTGCCAGCAGTTTTCCGAGCTCTGGAAACACCATATATTTT
many	.	TRBV20-1	TRBJ2-5	CSATGQGQETQYF	TGCAGTGCTACCGGGCAGGGCCAAGAGACCCAGTACTTC
.	TRBD2	TRBV7-2	TRBJ2-3	CASSLGTSGADTQYF	TGTGCCAGCAGCTTAGGGACTAGCGGCGCAGATACGCAGTATTTT
many	.	TRBV21-1	TRBJ2-7	CASSKSDGQTYEQYF	TGTGCCAGCAGCAAATCGGACGGGCAAACCTACGAGCAGTACTTC
many	TRBD2	TRBV7-2	TRBJ2-2	CASSLIAGAVTGELFF	TGTGCCAGCAGCCTGATAGCGGGAGCAGTCACCGGGGAGCTGTTTTTT
many	.	TRBV4-1	TRBJ2-2	CASSPGGGANTGELFF	TGCGCCAGCAGCCCCGGAGGGGGCGCGAACACCGGGGAGCTGTTTTTT
.	TRBD1	TRBV29-1	TRBJ2-7	CSAGGTGTTYF	TGCAGCGCCGGTGGGACAGGGACCACATACTTC
many	.	TRBV5-1	TRBJ2-4	CASSLGTFEIAKNIQYF	TGCGCCAGCAGCTTAGGGACCTTTGAAATTGCCAAAAACATTCAGTACTTC
.	.	TRBV7-2	TRBJ1-1	CASSLVYSDTEAFF	TGTGCCAGCAGCTTAGTTTACAGCGACACTGAAGCTTTCTTT